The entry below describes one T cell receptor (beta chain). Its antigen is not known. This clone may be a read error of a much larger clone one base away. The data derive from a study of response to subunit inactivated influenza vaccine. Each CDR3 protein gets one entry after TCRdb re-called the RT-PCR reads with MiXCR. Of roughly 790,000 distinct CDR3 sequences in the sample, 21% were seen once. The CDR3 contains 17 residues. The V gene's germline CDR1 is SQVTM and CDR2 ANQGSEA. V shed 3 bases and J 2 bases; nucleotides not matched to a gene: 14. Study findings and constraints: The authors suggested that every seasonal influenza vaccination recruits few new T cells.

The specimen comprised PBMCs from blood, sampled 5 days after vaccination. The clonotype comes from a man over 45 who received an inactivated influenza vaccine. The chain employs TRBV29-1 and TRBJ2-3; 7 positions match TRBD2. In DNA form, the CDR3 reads TGCAGCGTTGATGCTGGACTAGGAGGCCTTACCACAGATACGCAGTATTTT. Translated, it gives CSVDAGLGGLTTDTQYF.